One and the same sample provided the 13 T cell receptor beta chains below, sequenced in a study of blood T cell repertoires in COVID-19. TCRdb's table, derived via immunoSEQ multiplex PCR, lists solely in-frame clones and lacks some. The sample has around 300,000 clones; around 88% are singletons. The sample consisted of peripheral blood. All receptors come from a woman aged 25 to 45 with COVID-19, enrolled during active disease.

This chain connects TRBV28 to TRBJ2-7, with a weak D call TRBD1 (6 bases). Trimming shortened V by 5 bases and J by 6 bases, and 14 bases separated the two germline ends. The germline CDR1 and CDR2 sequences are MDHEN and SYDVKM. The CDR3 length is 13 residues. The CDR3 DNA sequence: TGTGCCAGCAGTCAAACCGACAGGAGCGAGCAGTACGTC. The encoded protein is CASSQTDRSEQYV.

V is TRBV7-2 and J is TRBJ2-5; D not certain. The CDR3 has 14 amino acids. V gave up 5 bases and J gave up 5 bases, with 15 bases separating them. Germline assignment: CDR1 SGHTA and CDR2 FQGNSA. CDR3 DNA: TGTGCCAGCAGCCCCCCCTATGGCGGCGAGACCCAGTACTTC. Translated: CASSPPYGGETQYF. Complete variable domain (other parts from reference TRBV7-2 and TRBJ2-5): GAGVSQSPSNKVTEKGKDVELRCDPISGHTALYWYRQSLGQGLEFLIYFQGNSAPDKSGLPSDRFSAERTGGSVSTLTIQRTQQEDSAVYLCASSPPYGGETQYFGPGTRLLVL.

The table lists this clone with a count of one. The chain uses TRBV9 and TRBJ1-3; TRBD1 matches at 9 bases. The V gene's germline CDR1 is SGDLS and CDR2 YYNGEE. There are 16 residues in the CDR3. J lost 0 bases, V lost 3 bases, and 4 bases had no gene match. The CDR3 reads CASSAGQGLSGNTIYF. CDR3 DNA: TGTGCCAGCAGCGCCGGACAGGGGCTCTCTGGAAACACCATATATTTT.

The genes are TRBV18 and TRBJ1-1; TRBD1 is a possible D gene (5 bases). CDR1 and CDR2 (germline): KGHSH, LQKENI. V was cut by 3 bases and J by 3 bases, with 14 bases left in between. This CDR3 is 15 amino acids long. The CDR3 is CASSPETVGHTEAFF. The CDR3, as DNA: TGTGCCAGCTCACCCGAGACAGTGGGCCACACTGAAGCTTTCTTT.

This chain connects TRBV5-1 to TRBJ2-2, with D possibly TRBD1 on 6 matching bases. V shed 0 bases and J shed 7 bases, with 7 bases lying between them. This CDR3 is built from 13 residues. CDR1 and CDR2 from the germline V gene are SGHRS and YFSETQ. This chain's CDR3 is CASSLEGGGELFF. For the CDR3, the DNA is TGCGCCAGCAGCTTGGAAGGGGGCGGGGAGCTGTTTTTT.

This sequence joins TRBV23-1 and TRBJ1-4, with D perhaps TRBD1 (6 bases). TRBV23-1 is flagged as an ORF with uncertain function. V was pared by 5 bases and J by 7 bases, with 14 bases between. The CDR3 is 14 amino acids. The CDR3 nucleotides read TGCGCCAGCAGTAGGACAGCTAAACCTGAAAAACTGTTTTTT. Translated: CASSRTAKPEKLFF.

The DNA for the CDR3 is TGTGCCAGCAGTCGCCTAGGAGGGTCCAATTCACCCCTCCACTTT. It codes for CASSRLGGSNSPLHF. This chain uses TRBV7-9 with TRBJ1-6; no definite D call. V dropped 6 bases and J dropped 7 bases, with 16 bases sitting between them. Germline-derived CDR1 and CDR2 are SEHNR and FQNEAQ (reference sequence). CDR3 length equals 15 residues. Drawing the rest from reference TRBV7-9 and TRBJ1-6, the complete variable domain is DTGVSQNPRHKITKRGQNVTFRCDPISEHNRLYWYRQTLGQGPEFLTYFQNEAQLEKSRLLSDRFSAERPKGSFSTLEIQRTEQGDSAMYLCASSRLGGSNSPLHFGNGTRLTVT.

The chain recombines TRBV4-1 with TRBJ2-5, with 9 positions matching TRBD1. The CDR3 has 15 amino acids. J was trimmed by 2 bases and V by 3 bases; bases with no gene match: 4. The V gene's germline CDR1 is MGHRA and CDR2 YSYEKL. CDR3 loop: CASSHSDRGQETQYF. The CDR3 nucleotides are TGCGCCAGCAGCCACTCGGACAGGGGACAAGAGACCCAGTACTTC.

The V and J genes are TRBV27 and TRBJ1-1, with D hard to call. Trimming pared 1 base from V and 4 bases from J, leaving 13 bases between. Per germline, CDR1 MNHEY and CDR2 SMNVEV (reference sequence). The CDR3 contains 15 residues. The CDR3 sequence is CASSLLRERSTEAFF. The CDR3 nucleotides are TGTGCCAGCAGTTTATTGAGGGAAAGGAGCACTGAAGCTTTCTTT.

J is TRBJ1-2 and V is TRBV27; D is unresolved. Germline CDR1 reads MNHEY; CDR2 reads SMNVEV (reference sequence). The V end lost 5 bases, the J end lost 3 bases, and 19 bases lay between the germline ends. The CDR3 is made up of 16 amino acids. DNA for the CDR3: TGTGCCAGCAGTCCCCGTGTCGAACCTGGCTACTATGGCTACACCTTC. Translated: CASSPRVEPGYYGYTF.

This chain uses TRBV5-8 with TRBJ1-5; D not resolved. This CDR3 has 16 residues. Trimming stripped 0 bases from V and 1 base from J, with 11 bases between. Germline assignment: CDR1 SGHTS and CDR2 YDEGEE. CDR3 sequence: CASSLGYSGSNQPQHF. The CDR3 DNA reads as TGTGCCAGCAGCTTGGGTTATTCGGGGAGCAATCAGCCCCAGCATTTT.

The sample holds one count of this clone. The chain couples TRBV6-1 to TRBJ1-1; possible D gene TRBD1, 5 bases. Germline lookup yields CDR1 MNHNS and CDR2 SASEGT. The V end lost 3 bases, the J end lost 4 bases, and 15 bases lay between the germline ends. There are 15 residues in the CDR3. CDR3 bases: TGTGCCAGCAGTGAGCGGGACGGCGGTCCCACTGAAGCTTTCTTT. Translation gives CASSERDGGPTEAFF.

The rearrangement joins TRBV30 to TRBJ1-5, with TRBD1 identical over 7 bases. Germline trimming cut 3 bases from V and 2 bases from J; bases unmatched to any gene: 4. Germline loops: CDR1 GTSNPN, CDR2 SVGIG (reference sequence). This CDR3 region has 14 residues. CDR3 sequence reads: CAWSAGTGNQPQHF. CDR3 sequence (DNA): TGTGCCTGGAGCGCCGGGACAGGCAATCAGCCCCAGCATTTT.